This is a list of T cell receptor beta chains from one sample in a study of T cell responses to AZD1222 COVID-19 vaccine. Libraries were prepared by immunoSEQ multiplex PCR; TCRdb keeps only in-frame clonotypes and omits some of them. The data hold roughly 190,000 clones, with approximately 90% observed a single time. The input for sequencing was peripheral blood, taken 28 days after the second dose of the MenACWY control vaccine. The receptor set was obtained from an adult who received the MenACWY meningococcal vaccine as a control. Each CDR3 is given with its conserved first and last residue. A D gene is named only where the DNA matches it firmly. Rows may omit the clone size; those that give it use once, few, many or a size class.

TRBV10-3,TRBJ1-2,TRBD1,.,CAIANAGTDYGYTF,TGTGCCATCGCAAACGCCGGGACAGACTATGGCTACACCTTC
TRBV29-1,TRBJ2-3,.,.,CSVSPVVVGTDTQYF,TGCAGCGTTTCGCCAGTTGTTGTCGGCACAGATACGCAGTATTTT
TRBV6-5,TRBJ1-3,TRBD1,.,CATRTGYSGNTIYF,TGTGCCACCAGGACAGGGTACTCTGGAAACACCATATATTTT
TRBV27,TRBJ1-5,.,.,CASSLPGGPQHF,TGTGCCAGCAGTCTCCCGGGGGGGCCCCAGCATTTT
TRBV7-9,TRBJ1-4,.,.,CASSLGIQSTNEKLFF,TGTGCCAGCAGCTTAGGAATACAGTCAACTAATGAAAAACTGTTTTTT
TRBV3-1/TRBV3-2,TRBJ1-2,.,.,CASSQLDRGYTF,TGTGCCAGCAGCCAACTGGACAGAGGCTACACCTTC
TRBV9,TRBJ1-3,.,.,CASAISRGGNTIYF,TGTGCCAGCGCCATCTCCCGAGGTGGAAACACCATATATTTT
TRBV4-3,TRBJ1-2,.,few,CASSPKRNVHGYTF,TGCGCCAGCAGCCCGAAGAGGAACGTTCATGGCTACACCTTC
TRBV10-3,TRBJ1-3,.,.,CAISESVAGGLRGNTIYF,TGTGCCATCAGTGAGTCAGTAGCAGGCGGACTTCGAGGAAACACCATATATTTT
TRBV29-1,TRBJ1-2,TRBD1,once,CSVDGTGLYGYTF,TGCAGCGTTGATGGGACAGGGCTCTATGGCTACACCTTC
TRBV9,TRBJ2-5,.,.,CASSETGAVRTQYF,TGTGCCAGCAGCGAAACCGGGGCAGTAAGGACCCAGTACTTC
TRBV6-5,TRBJ2-3,TRBD2,.,CATSTGGPGTQYF,TGTGCCACCTCAACGGGAGGGCCAGGTACGCAGTATTTT
TRBV2,TRBJ2-2,TRBD1,.,CASRRDRADGELFF,TGTGCCAGCAGGCGGGACAGGGCGGACGGGGAGCTGTTTTTT
TRBV30,TRBJ1-3,.,.,CAWSVDSGNTIYF,TGTGCCTGGAGTGTCGATAGTGGAAACACCATATATTTT